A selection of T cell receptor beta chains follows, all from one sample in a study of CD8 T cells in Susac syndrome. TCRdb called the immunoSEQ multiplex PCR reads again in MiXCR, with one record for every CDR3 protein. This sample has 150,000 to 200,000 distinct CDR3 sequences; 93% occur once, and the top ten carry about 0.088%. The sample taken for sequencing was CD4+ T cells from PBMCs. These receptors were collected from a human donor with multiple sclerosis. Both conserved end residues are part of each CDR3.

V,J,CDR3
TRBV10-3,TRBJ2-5,CAISPRGSGETQYF
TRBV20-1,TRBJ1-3,CSPRSDGNTIYF
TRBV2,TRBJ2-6,CASNHRGSSGANVLTF
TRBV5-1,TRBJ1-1,CASSFDSNTEAFF
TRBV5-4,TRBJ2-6,CASSLDGSGANVLTF
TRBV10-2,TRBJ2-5,CASSGRFRGETQYF
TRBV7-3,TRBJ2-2,CASSSDRGRTGELFF
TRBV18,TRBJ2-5,CASLVTDQETQYF
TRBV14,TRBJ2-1,CASSQPRTAGASNEQFF
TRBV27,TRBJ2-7,CASSRGQGRFEQYF